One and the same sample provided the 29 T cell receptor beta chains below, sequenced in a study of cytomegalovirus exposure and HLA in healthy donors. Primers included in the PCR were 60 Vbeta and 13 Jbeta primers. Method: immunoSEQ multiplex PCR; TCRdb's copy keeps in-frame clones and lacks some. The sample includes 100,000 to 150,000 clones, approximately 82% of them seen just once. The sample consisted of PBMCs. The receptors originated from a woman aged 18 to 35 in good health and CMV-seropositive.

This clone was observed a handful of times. CDR3 sequence: CASSLNIGGGYNEQFF. CDR3 in DNA: TGTGCCAGCAGCTTAAATATCGGCGGGGGGTACAATGAGCAGTTCTTC. This rearrangement joins TRBV7-3 to TRBJ2-1, with 8 bases that match TRBD2. The CDR3 extends over 16 amino acids. V gave up 1 base and J gave up 4 bases; unmatched junction bases: 6. Germline V gene data show CDR1 as SGHTA and CDR2 as FQGTGA.

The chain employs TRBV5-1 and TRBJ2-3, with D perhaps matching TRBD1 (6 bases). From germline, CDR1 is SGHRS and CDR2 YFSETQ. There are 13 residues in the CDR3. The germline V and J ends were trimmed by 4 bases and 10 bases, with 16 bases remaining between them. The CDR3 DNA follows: TGCGCCAGCAGCGTACCCGGACAGCCCGCGCAGTATTTT. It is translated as CASSVPGQPAQYF.

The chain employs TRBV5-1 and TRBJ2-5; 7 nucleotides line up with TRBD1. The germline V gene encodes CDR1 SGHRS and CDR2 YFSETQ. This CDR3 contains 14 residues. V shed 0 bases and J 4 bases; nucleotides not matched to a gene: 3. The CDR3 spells CASSLGAGGETQYF. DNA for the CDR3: TGCGCCAGCAGCTTGGGGGCAGGGGGAGAGACCCAGTACTTC. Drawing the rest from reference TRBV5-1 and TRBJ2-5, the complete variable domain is KAGVTQTPRYLIKTRGQQVTLSCSPISGHRSVSWYQQTPGQGLQFLFEYFSETQRNKGNFPGRFSGRQFSNSRSEMNVSTLELGDSALYLCASSLGAGGETQYFGPGTRLLVL.

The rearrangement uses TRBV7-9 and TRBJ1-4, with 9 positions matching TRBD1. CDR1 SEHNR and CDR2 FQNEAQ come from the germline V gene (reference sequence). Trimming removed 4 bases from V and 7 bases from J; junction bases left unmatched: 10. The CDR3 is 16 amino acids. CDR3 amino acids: CASSSPQGARSEKLFF. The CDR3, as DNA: TGTGCCAGCAGCTCCCCACAGGGGGCGCGGAGTGAAAAACTGTTTTTT. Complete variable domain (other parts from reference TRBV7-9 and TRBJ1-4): DTGVSQNPRHKITKRGQNVTFRCDPISEHNRLYWYRQTLGQGPEFLTYFQNEAQLEKSRLLSDRFSAERPKGSFSTLEIQRTEQGDSAMYLCASSSPQGARSEKLFFGSGTQLSVL.

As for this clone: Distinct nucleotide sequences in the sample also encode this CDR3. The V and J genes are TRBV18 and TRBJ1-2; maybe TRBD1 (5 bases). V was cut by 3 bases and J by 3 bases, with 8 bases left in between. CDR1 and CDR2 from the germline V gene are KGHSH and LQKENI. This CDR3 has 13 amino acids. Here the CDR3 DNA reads TGTGCCAGCTCACCCCAGGGCGACTATGGCTACACCTTC. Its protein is CASSPQGDYGYTF.

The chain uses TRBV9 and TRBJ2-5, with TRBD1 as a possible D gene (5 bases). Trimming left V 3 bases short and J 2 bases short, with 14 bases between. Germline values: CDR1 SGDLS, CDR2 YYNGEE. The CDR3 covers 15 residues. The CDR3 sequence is CASSGTGYEQETQYF. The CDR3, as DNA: TGTGCCAGCAGCGGAACAGGCTACGAACAAGAGACCCAGTACTTC.

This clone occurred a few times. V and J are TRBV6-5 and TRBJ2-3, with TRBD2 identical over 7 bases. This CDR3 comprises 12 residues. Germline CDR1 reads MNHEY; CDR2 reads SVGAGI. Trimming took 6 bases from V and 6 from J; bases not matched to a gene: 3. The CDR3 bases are TGTGCCAGCAGCCACGGGGGGGATACGCAGTATTTT. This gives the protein CASSHGGDTQYF.

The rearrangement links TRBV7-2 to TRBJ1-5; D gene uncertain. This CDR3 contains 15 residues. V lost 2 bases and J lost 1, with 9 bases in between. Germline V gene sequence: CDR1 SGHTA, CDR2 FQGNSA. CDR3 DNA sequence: TGTGCCAGCAGCTTAAGTTTAGTGAGCAATCAGCCCCAGCATTTT. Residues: CASSLSLVSNQPQHF.

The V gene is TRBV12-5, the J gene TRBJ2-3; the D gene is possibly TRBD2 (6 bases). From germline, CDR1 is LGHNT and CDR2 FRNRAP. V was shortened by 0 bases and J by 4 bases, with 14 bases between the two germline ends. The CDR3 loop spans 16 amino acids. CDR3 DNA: TGTGCTAGTGGTTTGGTAATGGCGGGATCCCCAGATACGCAGTATTTT. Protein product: CASGLVMAGSPDTQYF.

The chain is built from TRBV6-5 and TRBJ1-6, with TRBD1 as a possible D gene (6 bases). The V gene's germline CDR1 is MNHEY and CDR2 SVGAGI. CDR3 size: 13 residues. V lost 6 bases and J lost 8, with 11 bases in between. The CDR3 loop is CASSLAGDSPLHF. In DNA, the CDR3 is TGTGCCAGCAGCCTGGCAGGGGATTCACCCCTCCACTTT.

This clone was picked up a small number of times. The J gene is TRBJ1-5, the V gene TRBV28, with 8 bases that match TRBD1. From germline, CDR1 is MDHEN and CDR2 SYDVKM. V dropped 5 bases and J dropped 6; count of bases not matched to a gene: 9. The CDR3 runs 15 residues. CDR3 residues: CASSTGQGEGQPQHF. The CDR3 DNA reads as TGTGCCAGCAGTACCGGACAGGGAGAGGGTCAGCCCCAGCATTTT.

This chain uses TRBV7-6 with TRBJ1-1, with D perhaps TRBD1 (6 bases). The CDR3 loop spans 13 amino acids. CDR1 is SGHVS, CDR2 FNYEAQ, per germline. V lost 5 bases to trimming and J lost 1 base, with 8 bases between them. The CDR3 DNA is TGTGCCAGCAGCCTACAGGGGAACACTGAAGCTTTCTTT. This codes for CASSLQGNTEAFF. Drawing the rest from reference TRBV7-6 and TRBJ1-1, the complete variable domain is GAGVSQSPRYKVTKRGQDVALRCDPISGHVSLYWYRQALGQGPEFLTYFNYEAQQDKSGLPNDRFSAERPEGSISTLTIQRTEQRDSAMYRCASSLQGNTEAFFGQGTRLTVV.

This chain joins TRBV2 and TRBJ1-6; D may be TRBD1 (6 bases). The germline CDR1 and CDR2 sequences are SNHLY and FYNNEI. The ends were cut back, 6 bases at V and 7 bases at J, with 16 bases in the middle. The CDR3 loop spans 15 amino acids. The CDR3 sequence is CASRPLEGGNSPLHF. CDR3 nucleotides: TGTGCCAGCAGGCCCCTAGAGGGGGGGAATTCACCCCTCCACTTT.

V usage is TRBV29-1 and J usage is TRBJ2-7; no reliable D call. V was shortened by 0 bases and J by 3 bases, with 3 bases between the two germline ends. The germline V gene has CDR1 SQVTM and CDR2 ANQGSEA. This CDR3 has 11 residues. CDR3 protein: CSVEEHYEQYF. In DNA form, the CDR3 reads TGCAGCGTTGAAGAACACTACGAGCAGTACTTC.

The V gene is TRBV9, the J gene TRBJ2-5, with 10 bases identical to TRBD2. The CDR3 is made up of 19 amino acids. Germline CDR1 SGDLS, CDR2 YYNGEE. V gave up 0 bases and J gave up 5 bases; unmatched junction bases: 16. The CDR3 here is CASSVGWRGAGLAKETQYF. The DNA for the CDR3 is TGTGCCAGCAGCGTAGGTTGGAGGGGGGCGGGACTAGCGAAGGAGACCCAGTACTTC.

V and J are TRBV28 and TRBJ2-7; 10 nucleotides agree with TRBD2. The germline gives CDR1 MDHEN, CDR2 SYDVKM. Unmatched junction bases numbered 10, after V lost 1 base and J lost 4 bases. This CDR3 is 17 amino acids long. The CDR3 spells CASSLYSGGAYTYEQYF. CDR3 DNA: TGTGCCAGCAGTTTATACAGCGGGGGGGCCTATACGTACGAGCAGTACTTC. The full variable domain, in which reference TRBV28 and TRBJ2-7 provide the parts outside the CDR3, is DVKVTQSSRYLVKRTGEKVFLECVQDMDHENMFWYRQDPGLGLRLIYFSYDVKMKEKGDIPEGYSVSREKKERFSLILESASTNQTSMYLCASSLYSGGAYTYEQYFGPGTRLTVT.

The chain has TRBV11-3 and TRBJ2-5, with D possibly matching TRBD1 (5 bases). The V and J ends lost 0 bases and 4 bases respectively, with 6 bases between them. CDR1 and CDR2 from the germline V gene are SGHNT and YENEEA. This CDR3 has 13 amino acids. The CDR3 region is CASSLEQGETQYF. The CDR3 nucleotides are TGTGCCAGCAGCTTAGAGCAGGGAGAGACCCAGTACTTC.

The CDR3 loop reads CASSHLGLAGVRDTQYF. CDR3 sequence (DNA): TGCGCCAGCAGCCATTTAGGACTAGCGGGGGTCAGAGATACGCAGTATTTT. This chain uses TRBV4-1 with TRBJ2-3, with 13 bases matching TRBD2. The V gene end was trimmed by 3 bases and the J gene end by 5 bases; junction bases not matched to a gene: 8. This CDR3 has 17 residues. CDR1 is MGHRA and CDR2 is YSYEKL in the germline V gene.

The CDR3 here is CASSLFSPTGELFF. The CDR3 DNA reads TGCGCCAGCAGCTTATTTAGTCCCACCGGGGAGCTGTTTTTT. The chain uses TRBV5-1 and TRBJ2-2, with no clear D. V lost 2 bases and J 4 bases, leaving 9 bases between the germline ends. This CDR3 is 14 amino acids long. CDR1 is SGHRS, CDR2 YFSETQ, per germline. Based on the CDR3 plus reference TRBV5-1 and TRBJ2-2, the full variable domain is KAGVTQTPRYLIKTRGQQVTLSCSPISGHRSVSWYQQTPGQGLQFLFEYFSETQRNKGNFPGRFSGRQFSNSRSEMNVSTLELGDSALYLCASSLFSPTGELFFGEGSRLTVL.

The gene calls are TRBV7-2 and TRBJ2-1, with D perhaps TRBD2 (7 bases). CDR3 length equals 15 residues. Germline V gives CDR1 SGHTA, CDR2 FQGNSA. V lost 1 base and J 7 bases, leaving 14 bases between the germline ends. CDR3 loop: CASSLGGGAKNEQFF. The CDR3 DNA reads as TGTGCCAGCAGCTTAGGTGGGGGGGCGAAAAATGAGCAGTTCTTC. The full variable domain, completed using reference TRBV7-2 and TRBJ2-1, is GAGVSQSPSNKVTEKGKDVELRCDPISGHTALYWYRQSLGQGLEFLIYFQGNSAPDKSGLPSDRFSAERTGGSVSTLTIQRTQQEDSAVYLCASSLGGGAKNEQFFGPGTRLTVL.

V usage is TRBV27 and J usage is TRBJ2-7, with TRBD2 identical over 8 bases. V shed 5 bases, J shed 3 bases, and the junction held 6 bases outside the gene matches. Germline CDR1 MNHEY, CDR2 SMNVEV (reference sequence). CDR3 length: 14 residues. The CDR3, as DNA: TGTGCCAGCAGTCCTATCGGGGGGGACTACGAGCAGTACTTC. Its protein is CASSPIGGDYEQYF.

The CDR3 protein is CASSFRSQGGRTEAFF. The CDR3 nucleotides are TGTGCCAGCAGTTTCCGCTCACAGGGCGGTAGGACTGAAGCTTTCTTT. This chain connects TRBV28 to TRBJ1-1, with D maybe TRBD1 (6 bases). The V gene's germline CDR1 is MDHEN and CDR2 SYDVKM. Trimming took 3 bases from V and 5 from J, leaving 19 bases between them. The CDR3 extends over 16 amino acids. Combining the CDR3 with reference TRBV28 and TRBJ1-1 gives the whole variable domain DVKVTQSSRYLVKRTGEKVFLECVQDMDHENMFWYRQDPGLGLRLIYFSYDVKMKEKGDIPEGYSVSREKKERFSLILESASTNQTSMYLCASSFRSQGGRTEAFFGQGTRLTVV.

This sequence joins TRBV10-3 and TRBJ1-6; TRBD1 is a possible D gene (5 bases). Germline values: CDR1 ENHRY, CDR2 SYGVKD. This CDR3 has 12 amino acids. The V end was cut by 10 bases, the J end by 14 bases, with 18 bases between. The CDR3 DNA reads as TGTGCCACGAAGGGAGGGGAAAGGACCCTCCACTTT. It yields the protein CATKGGERTLHF.

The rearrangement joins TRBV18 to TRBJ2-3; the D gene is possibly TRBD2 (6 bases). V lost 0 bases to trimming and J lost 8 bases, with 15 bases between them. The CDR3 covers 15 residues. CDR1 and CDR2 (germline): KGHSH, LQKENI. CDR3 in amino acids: CASSPPRTVGGTQYF. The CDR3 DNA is TGTGCCAGCTCACCACCACGGACGGTCGGGGGTACGCAGTATTTT.

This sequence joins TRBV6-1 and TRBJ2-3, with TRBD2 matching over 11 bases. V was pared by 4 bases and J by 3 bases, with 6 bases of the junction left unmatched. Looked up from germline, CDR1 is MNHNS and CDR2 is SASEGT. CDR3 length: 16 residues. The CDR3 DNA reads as TGTGCCAGCAGTGTATCACTAGCGGGGGTTACAGATACGCAGTATTTT. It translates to CASSVSLAGVTDTQYF.

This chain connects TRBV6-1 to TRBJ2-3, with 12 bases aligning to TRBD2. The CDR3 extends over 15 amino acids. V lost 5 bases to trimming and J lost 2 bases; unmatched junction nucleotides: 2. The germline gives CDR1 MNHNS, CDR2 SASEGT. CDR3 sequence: CASSLAGGYTDTQYF. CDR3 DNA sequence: TGTGCCAGCAGTCTAGCGGGGGGGTACACAGATACGCAGTATTTT.

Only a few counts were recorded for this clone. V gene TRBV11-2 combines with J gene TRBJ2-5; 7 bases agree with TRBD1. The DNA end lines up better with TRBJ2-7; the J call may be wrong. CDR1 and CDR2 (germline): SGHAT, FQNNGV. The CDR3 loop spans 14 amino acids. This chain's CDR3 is CASSLGTDNYEQYF. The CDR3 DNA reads TGTGCCAGCAGCCTCGGGACAGATAACTACGAGCAGTACTTC.

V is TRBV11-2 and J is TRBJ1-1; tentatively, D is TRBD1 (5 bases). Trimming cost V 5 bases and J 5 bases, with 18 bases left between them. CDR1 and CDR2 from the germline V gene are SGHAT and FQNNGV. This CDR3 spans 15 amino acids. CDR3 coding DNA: TGTGCCAGCAGCGAGATAGCGGGGCCGGAGACTGAAGCTTTCTTT. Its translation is CASSEIAGPETEAFF.

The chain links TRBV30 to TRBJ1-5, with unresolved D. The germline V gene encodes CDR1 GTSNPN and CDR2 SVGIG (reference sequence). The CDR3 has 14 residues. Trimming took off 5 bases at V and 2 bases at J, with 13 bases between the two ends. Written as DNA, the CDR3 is TGTGCCTGGGATGAGGGCCGAGGCAATCAGCCCCAGCATTTT. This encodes CAWDEGRGNQPQHF.